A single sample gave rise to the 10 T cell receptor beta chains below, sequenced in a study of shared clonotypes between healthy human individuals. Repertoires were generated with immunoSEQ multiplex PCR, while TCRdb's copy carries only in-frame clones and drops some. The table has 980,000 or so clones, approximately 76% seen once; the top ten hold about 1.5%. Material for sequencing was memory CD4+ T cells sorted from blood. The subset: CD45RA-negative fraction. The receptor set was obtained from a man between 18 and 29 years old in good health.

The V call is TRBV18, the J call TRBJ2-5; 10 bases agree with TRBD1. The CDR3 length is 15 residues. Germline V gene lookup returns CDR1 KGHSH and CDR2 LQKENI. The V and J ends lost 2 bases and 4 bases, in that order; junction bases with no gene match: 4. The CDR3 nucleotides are TGTGCCAGCTCACCAGGGACAGGGGTCGGAGAGACCCAGTACTTC. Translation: CASSPGTGVGETQYF.

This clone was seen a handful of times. The CDR3 sequence: CASSRAGSKNIQYF. DNA of the CDR3: TGTGCCAGCAGCCGGGCGGGATCCAAAAACATTCAGTACTTC. The chain recombines TRBV5-8 with TRBJ2-4; the D gene is possibly TRBD2 (6 bases). The CDR3 contains 14 residues. Germline loops: CDR1 SGHTS, CDR2 YDEGEE. V was cut by 4 bases and J by 2 bases, with 10 bases left in between.

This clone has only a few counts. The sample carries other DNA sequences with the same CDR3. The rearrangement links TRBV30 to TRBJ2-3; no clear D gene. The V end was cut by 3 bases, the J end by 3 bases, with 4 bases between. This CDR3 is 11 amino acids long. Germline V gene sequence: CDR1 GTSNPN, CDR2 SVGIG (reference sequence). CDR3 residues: CAWSGTDTQYF. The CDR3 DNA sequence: TGTGCCTGGAGCGGGACAGATACGCAGTATTTT.

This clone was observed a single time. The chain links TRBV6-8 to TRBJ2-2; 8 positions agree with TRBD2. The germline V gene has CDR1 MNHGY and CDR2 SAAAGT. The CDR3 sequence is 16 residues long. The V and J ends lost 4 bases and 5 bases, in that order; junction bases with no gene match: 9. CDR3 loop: CASSLSGGNRTGELFF. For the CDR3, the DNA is TGTGCCAGCAGTTTAAGCGGGGGAAACCGAACCGGGGAGCTGTTTTTT.

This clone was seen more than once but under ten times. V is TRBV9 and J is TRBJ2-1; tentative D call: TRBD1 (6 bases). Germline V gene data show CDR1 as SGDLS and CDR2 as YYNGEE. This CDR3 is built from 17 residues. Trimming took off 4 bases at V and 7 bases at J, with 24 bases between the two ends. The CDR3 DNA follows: TGTGCCAGCAGCTTACAGGGTTTGGGTGCAGGTACAAATGAGCAGTTCTTC. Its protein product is CASSLQGLGAGTNEQFF.

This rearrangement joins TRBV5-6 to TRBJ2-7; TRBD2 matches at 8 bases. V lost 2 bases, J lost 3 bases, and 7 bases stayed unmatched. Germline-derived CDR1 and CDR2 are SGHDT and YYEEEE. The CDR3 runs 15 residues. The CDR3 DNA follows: TGTGCCAGCAGCTTTTTAGCGGGACCGGGCTACGAGCAGTACTTC. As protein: CASSFLAGPGYEQYF.

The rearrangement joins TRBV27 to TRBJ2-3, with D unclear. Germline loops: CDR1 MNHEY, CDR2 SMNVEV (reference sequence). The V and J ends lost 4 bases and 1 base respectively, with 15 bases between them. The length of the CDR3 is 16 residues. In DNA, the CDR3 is TGTGCCAGCAGTTCCCCCTGGCGAGACGGCACAGATACGCAGTATTTT. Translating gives CASSSPWRDGTDTQYF.

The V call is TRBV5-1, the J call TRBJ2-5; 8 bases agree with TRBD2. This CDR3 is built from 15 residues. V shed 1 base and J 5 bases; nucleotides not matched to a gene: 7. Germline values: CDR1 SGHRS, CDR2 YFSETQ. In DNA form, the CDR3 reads TGCGCCAGCAGCTTGTCCGCGGGAGGTGTGGAGACCCAGTACTTC. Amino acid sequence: CASSLSAGGVETQYF. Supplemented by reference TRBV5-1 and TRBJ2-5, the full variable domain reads KAGVTQTPRYLIKTRGQQVTLSCSPISGHRSVSWYQQTPGQGLQFLFEYFSETQRNKGNFPGRFSGRQFSNSRSEMNVSTLELGDSALYLCASSLSAGGVETQYFGPGTRLLVL.

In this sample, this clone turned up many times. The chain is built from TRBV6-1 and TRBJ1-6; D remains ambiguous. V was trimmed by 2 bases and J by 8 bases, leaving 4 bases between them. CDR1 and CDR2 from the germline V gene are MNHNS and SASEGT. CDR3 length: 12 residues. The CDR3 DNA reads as TGTGCCAGCAGTGAACAGGATTCACCCCTCCACTTT. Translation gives CASSEQDSPLHF.

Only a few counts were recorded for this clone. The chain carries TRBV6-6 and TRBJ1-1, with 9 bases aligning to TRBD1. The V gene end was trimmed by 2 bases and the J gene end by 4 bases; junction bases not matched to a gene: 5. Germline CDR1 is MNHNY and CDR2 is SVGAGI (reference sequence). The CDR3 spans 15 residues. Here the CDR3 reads CASSYKDRGGTEAFF. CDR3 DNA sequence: TGTGCCAGCAGTTACAAAGACAGGGGGGGCACTGAAGCTTTCTTT.